This T cell receptor (beta chain) was sequenced in a study of T cell responses to AZD1222 COVID-19 vaccine. Findings of the study overall: A mostly white British donor set with more females was recruited, and clonal diversity was possibly underestimated. Repertoire sampling was restricted to post-peak T cell response timepoints. Seropositive AZD1222 recipients at baseline numbered only 5 to 7.

This table comes from immunoSEQ multiplex PCR, and its TCRdb copy is limited to in-frame clones, with some not included. The sample contains about 220,000 clones, 90% to 95% of which appear only once. The CDR3 is made up of 16 amino acids. The V and J ends lost 4 bases and 2 bases respectively, with 15 bases between them. The germline V gene has CDR1 SGHDT and CDR2 YYEEEE. As concerns this clone: Antigen unknown.

The material was peripheral blood, obtained on day 0 of MenACWY control vaccination. The sequence was obtained from an adult in good health. The chain employs TRBV5-6 and TRBJ2-2; D ambiguous. CDR3 sequence reads: CASSPTWQVNTGELFF. CDR3 sequence (DNA): TGTGCCAGCAGCCCAACGTGGCAGGTCAACACCGGGGAGCTGTTTTTT.